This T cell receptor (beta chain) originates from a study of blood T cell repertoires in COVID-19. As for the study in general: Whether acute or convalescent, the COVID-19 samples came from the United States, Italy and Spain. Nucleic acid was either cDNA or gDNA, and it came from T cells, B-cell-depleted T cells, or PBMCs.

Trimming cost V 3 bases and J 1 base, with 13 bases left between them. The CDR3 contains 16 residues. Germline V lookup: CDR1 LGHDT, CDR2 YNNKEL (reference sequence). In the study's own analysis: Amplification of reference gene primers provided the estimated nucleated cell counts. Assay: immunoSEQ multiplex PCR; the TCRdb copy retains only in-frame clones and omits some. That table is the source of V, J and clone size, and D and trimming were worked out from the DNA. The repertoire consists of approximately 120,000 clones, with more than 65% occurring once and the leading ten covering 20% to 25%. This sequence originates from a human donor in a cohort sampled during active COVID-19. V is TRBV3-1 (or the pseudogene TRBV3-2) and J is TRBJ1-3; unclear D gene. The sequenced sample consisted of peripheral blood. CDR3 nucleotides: TGTGCCAGCAGCCACGCCTCCGGGTTTTCTGGAAACACCATATATTTT. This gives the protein CASSHASGFSGNTIYF.